The next 20 T cell receptor beta chains were all read from a single sample in a study of CD8+ T cells in alopecia areata. RNA was extracted and reverse transcribed into cDNA as the sequencing template. The data were produced by immunoSEQ multiplex PCR, yet TCRdb's version contains in-frame clones alone and is incomplete. The sample lists more than 95,000 clones; approximately 42% were seen once. The material sequenced was CD4+ T cells sorted from blood. All receptors derive from a human donor with alopecia areata.

This clone was seen only a few times. This sequence joins TRBV2 and TRBJ1-1; tentatively, D is TRBD1 (6 bases). Germline V gene data show CDR1 as SNHLY and CDR2 as FYNNEI. V lost 8 bases, J lost 1 base, and 11 bases lay in between. The CDR3 length is 13 residues. The CDR3 here is CASRWDKNTEAFF. CDR3 DNA sequence: TGTGCCAGCCGCTGGGACAAGAACACTGAAGCTTTCTTT.

This clone was detected only a few times. The V and J genes are TRBV28 and TRBJ1-2, with D uncertain. Per germline, CDR1 MDHEN and CDR2 SYDVKM. V lost 5 bases and J 4 bases, leaving 8 bases between the germline ends. The CDR3 is made up of 12 amino acids. The CDR3 here is CASSQRPYGYTF. The CDR3 nucleotides are TGTGCCAGCAGTCAAAGACCCTATGGCTACACCTTC.

The V call is TRBV6-4, the J call TRBJ1-1, with D perhaps matching TRBD1 (6 bases). Germline-derived CDR1 and CDR2 are MRHNA and SNTAGT. This CDR3 spans 14 amino acids. The germline V and J ends were trimmed by 0 bases and 5 bases, with 10 bases remaining between them. The CDR3 loop reads CASSDSSRGTEAFF. The CDR3 DNA reads as TGTGCCAGCAGTGACTCGTCCAGGGGTACTGAAGCTTTCTTT.

This rearrangement joins TRBV6-5 to TRBJ2-1, with 9 bases identical to TRBD1. The junction had 4 bases not matched to a gene; V was cut back by 2 bases and J by 5 bases. The germline gives CDR1 MNHEY, CDR2 SVGAGI. This CDR3 has 15 residues. CDR3 in amino acids: CASSYPDRGNNEQFF. The CDR3 bases are TGTGCCAGCAGTTACCCGGACAGGGGAAACAATGAGCAGTTCTTC.

This chain joins TRBV13 and TRBJ1-1; weak D call: TRBD1 (5 bases). The V end lost 4 bases, the J end lost 1 base, and 10 bases lay between the germline ends. This CDR3 contains 14 residues. Germline V lookup: CDR1 PRHDT, CDR2 FYEKMQ (reference sequence). The CDR3 region has the DNA TGTGCCAGCAGCTCCTTGGGGGGGAACACTGAAGCTTTCTTT. Its translation is CASSSLGGNTEAFF.

V and J are TRBV30 and TRBJ2-4; 9 nucleotides agree with TRBD1. With 5 bases clipped from V and 4 bases from J, the junction kept 6 bases outside the gene matches. This CDR3 comprises 14 residues. Germline V gene data show CDR1 as GTSNPN and CDR2 as SVGIG (reference sequence). CDR3 protein: CAWAGQGTKNIQYF. The CDR3 coding sequence is TGTGCCTGGGCTGGACAGGGGACGAAAAACATTCAGTACTTC.

This rearrangement joins TRBV28 to TRBJ2-5; weak D call: TRBD2 (6 bases). The germline V gene has CDR1 MDHEN and CDR2 SYDVKM. This CDR3 comprises 16 residues. Deletions cut 1 base from V and 2 bases from J, with 14 bases between. Here the CDR3 reads CASSLYPGLTQETQYF. The CDR3 DNA reads TGTGCCAGCAGTTTATACCCGGGACTTACACAAGAGACCCAGTACTTC.

V usage is TRBV30 and J usage is TRBJ2-1; 9 bases fit TRBD1. This CDR3 comprises 17 residues. Germline V gene lookup returns CDR1 GTSNPN and CDR2 SVGIG (reference sequence). V shed 0 bases, J shed 0 bases, and the junction held 6 bases outside the gene matches. The CDR3: CAWSVDRGISSYNEQFF. CDR3 DNA: TGTGCCTGGAGTGTTGACAGGGGGATAAGCTCCTACAATGAGCAGTTCTTC.

V usage is TRBV19 and J usage is TRBJ1-2, with a weak D call TRBD1 (5 bases). Deletions cut 6 bases from V and 6 bases from J, with 14 bases between. CDR1 and CDR2 from the germline V gene are LNHDA and SQIVND (reference sequence). The CDR3 covers 13 residues. Here the CDR3 DNA reads TGTGCCAGTAGCAGAACCGGGACGGATGGCTACACCTTC. It encodes CASSRTGTDGYTF.

The V gene is TRBV30, the J gene TRBJ2-2; D remains ambiguous. Trimming cost V 2 bases and J 3 bases, with 10 bases left between them. CDR3 length: 14 amino acids. The germline V gene encodes CDR1 GTSNPN and CDR2 SVGIG (reference sequence). The CDR3 reads CAWSIGPDTGELFF. The CDR3 nucleotides are TGTGCCTGGAGTATAGGACCTGACACCGGGGAGCTGTTTTTT.

This clone turned up a few times. The same CDR3 arises from other DNA sequences in this sample as well. The chain couples TRBV15 to TRBJ2-7; no firm D call. The germline V gene encodes CDR1 LNHNV and CDR2 YYDKDF (reference sequence). Trimming took 0 bases from V and 5 from J, leaving 5 bases between them. CDR3 length equals 12 residues. CDR3 bases: TGTGCCACCAGCAGAGATCGGCACGAGCAGTACTTC. Translated: CATSRDRHEQYF.

This rearrangement joins TRBV5-6 to TRBJ2-3; 7 nucleotides match TRBD1. Germline CDR1 is SGHDT and CDR2 is YYEEEE. The ends lost 3 bases at V and 0 bases at J; junction bases unmatched: 1. The CDR3 covers 14 residues. The CDR3 region is CASSWDSSTDTQYF. The CDR3 region has the DNA TGTGCCAGCAGCTGGGACAGCAGCACAGATACGCAGTATTTT.

J is TRBJ2-3 and V is TRBV5-4; 10 bases agree with TRBD2. The germline CDR1 and CDR2 sequences are SGHNT and YYREEE (reference sequence). Trimming at V came to 0 bases and at J to 4 bases, leaving 8 bases not matched to a gene. The CDR3 extends over 17 amino acids. CDR3 amino acids: CASSLDVRLAGADTQYF. CDR3 DNA sequence: TGTGCCAGCAGCTTGGATGTACGGCTAGCGGGGGCAGATACGCAGTATTTT.

CDR3 amino acids: CASSQGAGMNQPQHF. CDR3 bases: TGTGCCAGCAGCCAAGGCGCAGGGATGAATCAGCCCCAGCATTTT. This chain joins TRBV7-2 and TRBJ1-5; weak D call: TRBD1 (5 bases). The germline V gene has CDR1 SGHTA and CDR2 FQGNSA. The CDR3 is made up of 15 amino acids. V was pared by 5 bases and J by 4 bases, with 15 bases between.

J is TRBJ1-2 and V is TRBV27; 9 bases match TRBD1. The V segment lost 6 bases and the J segment 7 bases; nucleotides outside the gene matches: 12. The CDR3 is 15 amino acids. Germline CDR1 and CDR2: MNHEY and SMNVEV (reference sequence). CDR3 coding DNA: TGTGCCAGCAGCCCAGGTGTGGGACAGGGTTTTGGCTACACCTTC. It yields the protein CASSPGVGQGFGYTF.

This clone appeared a few times. V gene TRBV30 combines with J gene TRBJ1-1, with unresolved D. CDR3 length: 15 residues. The V gene's germline CDR1 is GTSNPN and CDR2 SVGIG (reference sequence). Trimming left V 4 bases short and J 6 bases short, with 21 bases between. The CDR3 DNA follows: TGTGCCTGGATTCCACGAGACGGGCGGGTGGCTGAAGCTTTCTTT. It codes for CAWIPRDGRVAEAFF.

This clone was counted only a few times. J is TRBJ2-7 and V is TRBV29-1; 9 bases map to TRBD1. The CDR3 loop spans 13 amino acids. The germline gives CDR1 SQVTM, CDR2 ANQGSEA. Losses at the gene ends were 1 base for V and 3 bases for J; bases not matched to a gene: 1. This CDR3 reads CSVEAGQGYEQYF. CDR3 nucleotide sequence: TGCAGCGTTGAAGCGGGACAGGGCTACGAGCAGTACTTC.

This rearrangement joins TRBV5-1 to TRBJ2-4; D is perhaps TRBD1 (7 bases). The CDR3 totals 19 residues. CDR1 is SGHRS, CDR2 YFSETQ, per germline. V lost 5 bases and J 2 bases, leaving 26 bases between the germline ends. As DNA, the CDR3 is TGCGCCAGCAGTCCCACTGGGGCAGGGGGGATAATAACCAAAAACATTCAGTACTTC. Its protein is CASSPTGAGGIITKNIQYF.

V gene TRBV20-1 combines with J gene TRBJ1-2, with D tentatively TRBD1 (5 bases). Looked up from germline, CDR1 is DFQATT and CDR2 is SNEGSKA (reference sequence). V shed 1 base and J shed 8 bases, with 8 bases lying between them. CDR3 length equals 11 residues. For the CDR3, the DNA is TGCAGTGCTAGAGCTCCAGGGGGCTACACCTTC. This encodes CSARAPGGYTF.

V gene TRBV30 combines with J gene TRBJ2-2, with D possibly matching TRBD1 (5 bases). The V end was cut by 2 bases, the J end by 1 base, with 8 bases between. CDR3 length: 14 amino acids. CDR1 and CDR2 (germline): GTSNPN, SVGIG (reference sequence). The CDR3 DNA reads TGTGCCTGGAGTACCGGACAGAACACCGGGGAGCTGTTTTTT. Translated: CAWSTGQNTGELFF.